One and the same sample provided the 16 T cell receptor beta chains below, sequenced in a study of T cell responses to AZD1222 COVID-19 vaccine. Using immunoSEQ multiplex PCR, the repertoire was profiled, and TCRdb retains in-frame clones only, with some absent. The profile covers some 120,000 clones, with roughly 92% appearing a single time and around 1.6% taken by the ten largest. Sample: peripheral blood, taken 28 days after the second AZD1222 dose. These receptor sequences come from an adult who received the AZD1222 COVID-19 vaccine.

The rearrangement uses TRBV28 and TRBJ2-7; weak D call: TRBD2 (6 bases). This CDR3 comprises 13 residues. Trimming removed 7 bases from V and 6 bases from J, with 16 bases in between. Germline V lookup: CDR1 MDHEN, CDR2 SYDVKM. The CDR3 DNA sequence: TGTGCCAGCACCCTACTCGCGACTAGCGAGCAGTACTTC. Translated: CASTLLATSEQYF.

V gene TRBV2 combines with J gene TRBJ2-1; 10 bases are shared with TRBD2. There are 16 residues in the CDR3. Germline values: CDR1 SNHLY, CDR2 FYNNEI. The ends lost 2 bases at V and 3 bases at J; junction bases unmatched: 4. CDR3 protein: CASSEISGRNYNEQFF. In nucleotides, the CDR3 is TGTGCCAGCAGTGAAATTAGCGGGAGGAACTACAATGAGCAGTTCTTC.

The rearrangement joins TRBV27 to TRBJ1-6, with unresolved D. The germline CDR1 and CDR2 sequences are MNHEY and SMNVEV (reference sequence). V lost 3 bases to trimming and J lost 9 bases, with 12 bases between them. This CDR3 is 14 amino acids long. The CDR3 sequence: CASSFGGSVSPLHF. The CDR3 nucleotides read TGTGCCAGCAGTTTTGGAGGGTCAGTTTCACCCCTCCACTTT.

The CDR3 loop is CASSLVGDRAHEQYF. CDR3 sequence (DNA): TGTGCCAGCAGCCTCGTCGGGGACAGGGCCCACGAGCAGTACTTC. The J gene is TRBJ2-7, the V gene TRBV5-6; 9 nucleotides align to TRBD1. CDR1 SGHDT and CDR2 YYEEEE come from the germline V gene. V shed 4 bases and J 5 bases; nucleotides not matched to a gene: 10. This CDR3 has 15 residues.

The chain is built from TRBV19 and TRBJ2-5; D gene uncertain. The CDR3 is 11 amino acids. Deletions cut 5 bases from V and 3 bases from J, with 4 bases between. Germline values: CDR1 LNHDA, CDR2 SQIVND (reference sequence). CDR3 sequence reads: CASSREETQYF. The CDR3 region has the DNA TGTGCCAGTAGTCGAGAAGAGACCCAGTACTTC.

The chain combines TRBV10-1 with TRBJ1-1; no clear D. Germline V lookup: CDR1 WNHNN, CDR2 SYGVQD (reference sequence). V was clipped by 4 bases and J by 0 bases, with 6 bases between them. The CDR3 sequence is 13 residues long. Here the CDR3 DNA reads TGCGCCAGCAGTGGGGCGGTGAACACTGAAGCTTTCTTT. This codes for CASSGAVNTEAFF.

V is TRBV2 and J is TRBJ1-5; 8 nucleotides line up with TRBD1. CDR3 size: 15 residues. The germline V gene encodes CDR1 SNHLY and CDR2 FYNNEI. V dropped 7 bases and J dropped 7; count of bases not matched to a gene: 12. The CDR3 sequence: CASTLDRAGWQPQHF. The CDR3 region has the DNA TGTGCCAGCACCCTGGACAGGGCAGGTTGGCAGCCCCAGCATTTT.

The V call is TRBV11-3, the J call TRBJ1-1, with D perhaps TRBD1 (5 bases). This CDR3 spans 14 amino acids. Germline V gene sequence: CDR1 SGHNT, CDR2 YENEEA. The V and J ends lost 3 bases and 1 base respectively, with 9 bases between them. The CDR3 DNA is TGTGCCAGCAGCTTGAGGGGAACGAACACTGAAGCTTTCTTT. As protein: CASSLRGTNTEAFF.

This chain joins TRBV11-2 and TRBJ2-7; possibly TRBD1 or TRBD2 for D (5 bases each). CDR3 length: 14 amino acids. Trimming cost V 4 bases and J 3 bases, with 13 bases left between them. The V gene's germline CDR1 is SGHAT and CDR2 FQNNGV. DNA for the CDR3: TGTGCCAGCAGCTGGCAGGGAGAGAGCTACGAGCAGTACTTC. This gives the protein CASSWQGESYEQYF.

In its sample, this clone was seen a few times. The chain joins TRBV6-5 to TRBJ1-2; D uncertain. V was shortened by 6 bases and J by 5 bases, with 10 bases between the two germline ends. Germline V gives CDR1 MNHEY, CDR2 SVGAGI. CDR3 size: 12 residues. The CDR3 protein is CASRTDGYGYTF. The CDR3 coding sequence is TGTGCCAGCAGGACGGATGGGTATGGCTACACCTTC.

V gene TRBV20-1 combines with J gene TRBJ2-7; D unresolved. V lost 1 base to trimming and J lost 3 bases, with 4 bases between them. The germline gives CDR1 DFQATT, CDR2 SNEGSKA (reference sequence). The CDR3 totals 11 residues. The CDR3 DNA reads as TGCAGTGCTAGAGCTAACTACGAGCAGTACTTC. Amino acid sequence: CSARANYEQYF.

This rearrangement joins TRBV5-4 to TRBJ1-2, with 9 bases that match TRBD1. CDR3 length equals 16 residues. The V segment lost 5 bases and the J segment 5 bases; nucleotides outside the gene matches: 13. Germline-derived CDR1 and CDR2 are SGHNT and YYREEE (reference sequence). CDR3 region: CASRPGTGTHPYGYTF. CDR3 nucleotide sequence: TGTGCCAGCAGACCCGGGACAGGGACCCATCCATATGGCTACACCTTC.

V is TRBV6-5 and J is TRBJ2-1; D gene uncertain. V lost 4 bases, J lost 6 bases, and 13 bases lay in between. Germline CDR1 MNHEY, CDR2 SVGAGI. CDR3 size: 14 residues. The CDR3 DNA sequence: TGTGCCAGCAGTTCCCCCGGTTCTAGCAATGAGCAGTTCTTC. Translation: CASSSPGSSNEQFF.

In this sample, this clone turned up once. The V and J genes are TRBV19 and TRBJ2-1; D unclear. This CDR3 has 14 residues. V lost 9 bases and J lost 5, with 17 bases in between. Germline V lookup: CDR1 LNHDA, CDR2 SQIVND (reference sequence). CDR3 in DNA: TGTGCCAGCGTGGACCGCGCGTTGAACAATGAGCAGTTCTTC. This encodes CASVDRALNNEQFF.

This clone was found a few times. The chain recombines TRBV2 with TRBJ2-5, with D perhaps being TRBD1 or TRBD2 (5 bases each). Germline loops: CDR1 SNHLY, CDR2 FYNNEI. This CDR3 contains 14 residues. Trimming removed 7 bases from V and 1 base from J, with 13 bases in between. The CDR3 region has the DNA TGTGCCAGCATCCGGGACCAGACCCAAGAGACCCAGTACTTC. Its protein is CASIRDQTQETQYF.

The V gene is TRBV9, the J gene TRBJ1-3; TRBD1 is a possible D gene (6 bases). Deletions cut 0 bases from V and 1 base from J, with 14 bases between. The CDR3 sequence is 17 residues long. Germline CDR1 is SGDLS and CDR2 is YYNGEE. The CDR3 region has the DNA TGTGCCAGCAGCGTAGGGGGGCAGCCCGGGTCTGGAAACACCATATATTTT. Amino acids: CASSVGGQPGSGNTIYF.